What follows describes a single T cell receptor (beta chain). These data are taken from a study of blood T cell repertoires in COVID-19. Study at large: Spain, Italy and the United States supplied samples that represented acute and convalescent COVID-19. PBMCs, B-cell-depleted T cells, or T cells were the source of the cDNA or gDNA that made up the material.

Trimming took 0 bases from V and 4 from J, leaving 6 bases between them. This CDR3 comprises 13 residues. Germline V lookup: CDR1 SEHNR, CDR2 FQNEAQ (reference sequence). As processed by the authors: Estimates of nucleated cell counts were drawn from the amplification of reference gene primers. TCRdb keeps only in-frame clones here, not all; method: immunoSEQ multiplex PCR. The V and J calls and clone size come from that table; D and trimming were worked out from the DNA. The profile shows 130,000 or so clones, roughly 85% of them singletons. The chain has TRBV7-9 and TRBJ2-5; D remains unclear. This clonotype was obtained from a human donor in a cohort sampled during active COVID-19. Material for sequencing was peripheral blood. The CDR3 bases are TGTGCCAGCAGCTTAGCAGCGACAGAGACCCAGTACTTC. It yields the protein CASSLAATETQYF.